The 5 T cell receptor beta chains reported below all come from one sample, sequenced in a study of T cell responses to AZD1222 COVID-19 vaccine. Clones were read by immunoSEQ multiplex PCR, and TCRdb kept only the in-frame ones, dropping some. Of some 81,000 clones listed, 86% are singletons. The material sequenced was peripheral blood, taken 28 days after the second AZD1222 dose. Receptors originate from an adult who received the AZD1222 COVID-19 vaccine.

The V and J genes are TRBV19 and TRBJ2-3; D may be TRBD1 or TRBD2 (5 bases each). CDR3 length equals 15 residues. V was cut by 5 bases and J by 4 bases, with 16 bases left in between. Germline CDR1 and CDR2: LNHDA and SQIVND (reference sequence). CDR3 loop: CASSDGAKVPDTQYF. CDR3 coding DNA: TGTGCCAGTAGTGACGGGGCCAAGGTCCCAGATACGCAGTATTTT.

This chain links TRBV3-1 (or the pseudogene TRBV3-2) with TRBJ1-4; D perhaps matches TRBD1 (6 bases). The germline V and J ends were trimmed by 4 bases and 3 bases, with 12 bases remaining between them. This CDR3 spans 15 amino acids. From germline, CDR1 is LGHDT and CDR2 YNNKEL (reference sequence). The CDR3 region is CASSRRGGPNEKLFF. DNA of the CDR3: TGTGCCAGCAGCCGAAGGGGGGGGCCTAATGAAAAACTGTTTTTT.

This rearrangement joins TRBV29-1 to TRBJ2-3; TRBD2 aligns across 9 bases. Germline loops: CDR1 SQVTM, CDR2 ANQGSEA. There are 16 residues in the CDR3. Losses at the gene ends were 4 bases for V and 2 bases for J; bases not matched to a gene: 10. The chain's CDR3 is CSVARLRGGTTDTQYF. The CDR3 nucleotides read TGCAGCGTTGCGCGTCTGCGGGGGGGCACCACAGATACGCAGTATTTT.

The rearrangement uses TRBV27 and TRBJ2-7; no firm D call. Trimming removed 5 bases from V and 9 bases from J, with 14 bases in between. Germline CDR1 MNHEY, CDR2 SMNVEV (reference sequence). This CDR3 spans 12 amino acids. CDR3 nucleotide sequence: TGTGCCAGCAGTCCATTCGTTGGTATGCAGTACTTC. Translated, it gives CASSPFVGMQYF.

The gene calls are TRBV29-1 and TRBJ2-1; TRBD2 matches 8 bases. With V trimmed by 4 bases and J by 3 bases, 8 bases remained unmatched. This CDR3 comprises 15 residues. From germline, CDR1 is SQVTM and CDR2 ANQGSEA. CDR3 residues: CSVATGLAGYNEQFF. The CDR3 DNA reads as TGCAGCGTTGCCACCGGACTAGCCGGCTACAATGAGCAGTTCTTC.